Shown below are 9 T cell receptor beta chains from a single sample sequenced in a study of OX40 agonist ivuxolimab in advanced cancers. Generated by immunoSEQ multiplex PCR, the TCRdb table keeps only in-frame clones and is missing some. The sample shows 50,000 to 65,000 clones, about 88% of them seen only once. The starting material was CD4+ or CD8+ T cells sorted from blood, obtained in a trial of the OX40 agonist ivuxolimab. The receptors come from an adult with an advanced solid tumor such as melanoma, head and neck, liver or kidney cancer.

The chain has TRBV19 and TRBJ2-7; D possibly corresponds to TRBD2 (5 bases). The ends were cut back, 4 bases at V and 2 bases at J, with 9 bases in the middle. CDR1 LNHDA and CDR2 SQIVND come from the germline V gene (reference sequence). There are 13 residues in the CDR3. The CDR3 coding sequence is TGTGCCAGTAGTAACGAGGGAACCTACGAGCAGTACTTC. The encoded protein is CASSNEGTYEQYF.

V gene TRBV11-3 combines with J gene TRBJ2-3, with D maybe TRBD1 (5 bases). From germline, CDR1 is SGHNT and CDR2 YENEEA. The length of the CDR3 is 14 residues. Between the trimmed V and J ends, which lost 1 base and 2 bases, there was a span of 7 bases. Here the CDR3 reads CASSLGTYTDTQYF. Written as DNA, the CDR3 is TGTGCCAGCAGCTTAGGGACATACACAGATACGCAGTATTTT.

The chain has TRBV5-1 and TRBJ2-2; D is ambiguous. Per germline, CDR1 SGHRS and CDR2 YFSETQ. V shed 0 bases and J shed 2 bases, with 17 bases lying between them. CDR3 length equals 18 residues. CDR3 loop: CASSLVVRSNFNTGELFF. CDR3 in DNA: TGCGCCAGCAGCTTGGTTGTTCGGTCGAATTTCAACACCGGGGAGCTGTTTTTT.

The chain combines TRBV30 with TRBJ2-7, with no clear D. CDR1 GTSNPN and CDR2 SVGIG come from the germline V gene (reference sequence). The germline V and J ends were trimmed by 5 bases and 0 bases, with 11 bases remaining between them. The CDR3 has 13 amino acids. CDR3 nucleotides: TGTGCCTGGTCGTGGGGTAGCTCCTACGAGCAGTACTTC. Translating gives CAWSWGSSYEQYF.

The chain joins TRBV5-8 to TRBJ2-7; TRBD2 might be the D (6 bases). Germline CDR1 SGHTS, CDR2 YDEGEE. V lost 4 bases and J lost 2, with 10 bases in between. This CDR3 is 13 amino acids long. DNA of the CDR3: TGTGCCAGCAGCCTTCCGGGAGCCTACGAGCAGTACTTC. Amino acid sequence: CASSLPGAYEQYF.

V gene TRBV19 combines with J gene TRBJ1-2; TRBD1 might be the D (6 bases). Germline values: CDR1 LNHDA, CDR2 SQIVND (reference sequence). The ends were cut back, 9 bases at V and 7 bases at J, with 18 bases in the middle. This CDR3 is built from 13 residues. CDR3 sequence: CASNQFRGGGYTF. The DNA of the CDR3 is TGTGCCAGCAACCAATTCAGGGGAGGTGGCTACACCTTC. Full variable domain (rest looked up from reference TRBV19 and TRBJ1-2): DGGITQSPKYLFRKEGQNVTLSCEQNLNHDAMYWYRQDPGQGLRLIYYSQIVNDFQKGDIAEGYSVSREKKESFPLTVTSAQKNPTAFYLCASNQFRGGGYTFGSGTRLTVV.

The CDR3 spells CASTLYRLNTEAFF. CDR3 coding DNA: TGTGCCAGCACCCTGTACAGACTGAACACTGAAGCTTTCTTT. The chain uses TRBV5-4 and TRBJ1-1; D is undetermined. Trimming left V 6 bases short and J 0 bases short, with 12 bases between. The CDR3 is 14 residues long. Per the germline V gene, CDR1 is SGHNT and CDR2 is YYREEE (reference sequence).

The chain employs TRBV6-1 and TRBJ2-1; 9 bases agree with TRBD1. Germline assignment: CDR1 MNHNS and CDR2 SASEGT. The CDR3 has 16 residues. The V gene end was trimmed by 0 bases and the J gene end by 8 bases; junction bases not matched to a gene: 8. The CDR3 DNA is TGTGCCAGCAGTGAAGCGTTGGGACAGGGAGGGGATGAGCAGTTCTTC. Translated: CASSEALGQGGDEQFF.

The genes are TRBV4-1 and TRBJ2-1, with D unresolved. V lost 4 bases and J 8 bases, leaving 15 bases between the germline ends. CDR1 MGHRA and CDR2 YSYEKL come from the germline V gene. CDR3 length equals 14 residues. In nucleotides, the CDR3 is TGCGCCAGCAGCCCCTCGGATCGTCCTTATGAGCAGTTCTTC. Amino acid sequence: CASSPSDRPYEQFF.